The 14 T cell receptor beta chains presented below share a single source sample, sequenced in a study of blood T cells in healthy people across ages. Alongside a J-beta primer mix, a sample-barcoded 5' primer served in a second PCR lasting 7 to 11 cycles. TCRdb recomputed calls from the 5' RACE reads with MiXCR, one row per CDR3 protein. The table has around 1,800,000 distinct CDR3 sequences, 35% to 50% seen once. The sample taken for sequencing was blood. The receptors were sampled from a human donor in good health.

This clonotype occurred once. The chain recombines TRBV20-1 with TRBJ2-5; 9 positions match TRBD2. The junction had 6 bases not matched to a gene; V was cut back by 3 bases and J by 4 bases. The CDR3 runs to 14 residues. The germline CDR1 and CDR2 sequences are DFQATT and SNEGSKA (reference sequence). The CDR3 is CSARRGLAGETQYF. In nucleotides, the CDR3 is TGCAGTGCTAGGAGGGGACTAGCAGGAGAGACCCAGTACTTC.

The chain carries TRBV20-1 and TRBJ2-3; D is possibly TRBD1 (6 bases). V shed 4 bases and J shed 2 bases, with 13 bases lying between them. The CDR3 is made up of 14 amino acids. CDR1 DFQATT and CDR2 SNEGSKA come from the germline V gene (reference sequence). CDR3 sequence reads: CSATTGPVTDTQYF. CDR3 nucleotides: TGCAGTGCTACCACAGGGCCCGTCACAGATACGCAGTATTTT.

This clonotype was detected a few times. The rearrangement links TRBV29-1 to TRBJ2-1; D is unresolved. The CDR3 runs 12 residues. Looked up from germline, CDR1 is SQVTM and CDR2 is ANQGSEA. V was cut by 4 bases and J by 4 bases, with 8 bases left in between. The CDR3 coding sequence is TGCAGCGTTGGTCACCTATACAATGAGCAGTTCTTC. Amino acids: CSVGHLYNEQFF.

A remark on this clonotype: Sequence at one end of the junction differs from germline and may be a read error. The rearrangement joins TRBV4-3 to TRBJ2-2, with D hard to call. Germline CDR1 reads LGHNA; CDR2 reads YSLEER. The CDR3 contains 13 residues. The CDR3 loop is CTSSRLNTGELFF. The CDR3 DNA sequence: TGCACCAGCAGCCGACTGAACACCGGGGAGCTGTTTTTT.

This clonotype turned up a few times. The chain combines TRBV7-2 with TRBJ1-6, with D possibly matching TRBD1 (5 bases). V was pared by 5 bases and J by 7 bases, with 18 bases between. The CDR3 is made up of 16 amino acids. CDR1 SGHTA and CDR2 FQGNSA come from the germline V gene. CDR3 sequence (DNA): TGTGCCAGCAGCGGTACCGGGACGGACCAAAATTCACCCCTCCACTTT. Protein product: CASSGTGTDQNSPLHF.

Many counts were recorded for this clonotype. This chain uses TRBV12-3 or TRBV12-4 with TRBJ2-7; 11 bases match TRBD2. There are 14 residues in the CDR3. V dropped 5 bases and J dropped 0; count of bases not matched to a gene: 0. The DNA of the CDR3 is TGTGCCAGCAGTGGACTAGCGGGCTCCTACGAGCAGTACTTC. Protein sequence: CASSGLAGSYEQYF.

The chain combines TRBV7-8 with TRBJ1-1, with 7 bases lining up with TRBD1. Germline values: CDR1 SGHVS, CDR2 FQNEAQ. The CDR3 sequence is 17 residues long. Trimming cost V 1 base and J 11 bases; bases outside gene matches: 19. CDR3 sequence (DNA): TGTGCCAGCAGCTTAGTGCCTGAGGGACAGATAGGGCCGGGCGCTTTCTTT. Its translation is CASSLVPEGQIGPGAFF.

The gene calls are TRBV3-1 and TRBJ2-1; D is possibly TRBD2 (6 bases). The better agreement between TRBJ2-7 and the DNA end casts doubt on the J call. CDR1 LGHDT and CDR2 YNNKEL come from the germline V gene (reference sequence). This CDR3 contains 13 residues. The CDR3 protein is CASSLRDSREQYF. The CDR3 DNA reads as TGTGCCAGCAGCCTGCGGGACTCCCGCGAGCAGTACTTC.

This sequence joins TRBV2 and TRBJ2-3; D is perhaps TRBD1 (5 bases). V dropped 9 bases and J dropped 0 bases, with 16 bases sitting between them. The CDR3 sequence is 15 residues long. Germline lookup yields CDR1 SNHLY and CDR2 FYNNEI. CDR3 sequence reads: CARSLSGFSTDTQYF. As DNA, the CDR3 is TGTGCCAGGTCTCTTTCAGGGTTTAGCACAGATACGCAGTATTTT.

The chain uses TRBV3-1 and TRBJ2-7; 10 bases agree with TRBD1. The CDR3 is 16 residues long. CDR1 is LGHDT and CDR2 is YNNKEL in the germline V gene (reference sequence). Trimming took 1 base from V and 4 from J; bases not matched to a gene: 7. Here the CDR3 DNA reads TGTGCCAGCAGCCAAGGGGGGACAGGGGTCTTTTACGAGCAGTACTTC. This translates into CASSQGGTGVFYEQYF.

Comments on this clonotype: A much larger clonotype is one base distant, so this may be a read error. The CDR3, as DNA: TGCAGCGTTTCTGTACCAGACGAGCAGTACTTC. Translating it yields CSVSVPDEQYF. The genes are TRBV29-1 and TRBJ2-7; D uncertain. The CDR3 contains 11 residues. Per germline, CDR1 SQVTM and CDR2 ANQGSEA. Trimming removed 5 bases at V and 5 bases at J, with 10 bases between.

There are a few counts of this clonotype. The chain couples TRBV4-3 to TRBJ1-1, with 8 bases aligning to TRBD1. J was trimmed by 4 bases and V by 3 bases; bases with no gene match: 7. The germline V gene encodes CDR1 LGHNA and CDR2 YSLEER. CDR3 length equals 15 residues. The CDR3 DNA reads as TGCGCCAGCAGCCAGGATCAGGGGGCGTTCACTGAAGCTTTCTTT. This sequence encodes CASSQDQGAFTEAFF.

The chain is built from TRBV4-2 and TRBJ1-5, with 10 bases aligning to TRBD1. The CDR3 loop spans 18 amino acids. The ends lost 2 bases at V and 0 bases at J; junction bases unmatched: 7. Looked up from germline, CDR1 is LGHNA and CDR2 is YNFKEQ. CDR3 sequence reads: CASSQLTGTGVSNQPQHF. The CDR3 nucleotides are TGTGCCAGCAGCCAACTTACCGGGACAGGGGTTAGCAATCAGCCCCAGCATTTT.

This chain joins TRBV7-9 and TRBJ1-2; 9 bases agree with TRBD1. CDR1 and CDR2 (germline): SEHNR, FQNEAQ (reference sequence). The CDR3 is made up of 15 amino acids. V was pared by 5 bases and J by 8 bases, with 12 bases of the junction left unmatched. CDR3 nucleotides: TGTGCCAGCAGCGGACCCGGGACAGGGCGCTACGGCTACACCTTC. It encodes CASSGPGTGRYGYTF.